The 24 T cell receptor beta chains in this list originate from one sample, sequenced in a study of blood T cell repertoires in COVID-19. TCRdb keeps only in-frame clones here, not all; method: immunoSEQ multiplex PCR. The sample has around 99,000 clones; 65% to 80% are singletons. The sample was peripheral blood. The receptors derive from a man aged 65-85 years with acute or convalescent COVID-19.

A few counts support this clone. The CDR3 sequence: CASSLRDYGDTQYF. CDR3 nucleotides: TGTGCCAGCAGCTTACGGGACTATGGGGATACGCAGTATTTT. This rearrangement joins TRBV7-9 to TRBJ2-3, with 7 positions matching TRBD2. Unmatched junction bases numbered 5, after V lost 2 bases and J lost 6 bases. From germline, CDR1 is SEHNR and CDR2 FQNEAQ (reference sequence). The CDR3 length is 14 residues.

In this sample, this clone turned up a few times. The genes are TRBV6-6 and TRBJ2-2; possible D gene TRBD1, 5 bases. V was shortened by 0 bases and J by 3 bases, with 8 bases between the two germline ends. The CDR3 contains 15 residues. The germline gives CDR1 MNHNY, CDR2 SVGAGI (reference sequence). The CDR3 sequence: CASSYSTDYTGELFF. As DNA, the CDR3 is TGTGCCAGCAGTTACTCGACAGACTACACCGGGGAGCTGTTTTTT.

The chain couples TRBV3-1 (or the pseudogene TRBV3-2) to TRBJ1-5, with D tentatively TRBD1 (6 bases). V lost 6 bases, J lost 5 bases, and 17 bases lay in between. CDR1 and CDR2 (germline): LGHDT, YNNKEL (reference sequence). This CDR3 is built from 15 residues. The CDR3 DNA reads as TGTGCCAGCAGTTCGGACAGAACCGACTATCAGCCCCAGCATTTT. Translated, it gives CASSSDRTDYQPQHF.

The chain has TRBV7-2 and TRBJ2-2; TRBD2 aligns across 10 bases. V lost 1 base, J lost 8 bases, and 13 bases stayed unmatched. This CDR3 region has 18 residues. From germline, CDR1 is SGHTA and CDR2 FQGNSA. Here the CDR3 DNA reads TGTGCCAGCAGCTTAGACCCGCTACTAGCGGGGCTAGGAGGGGAGCTGTTTTTT. It encodes CASSLDPLLAGLGGELFF.

This clone was seen only once. The chain has TRBV11-1 and TRBJ1-2, with 8 nucleotides matching TRBD1. Trimming removed 4 bases from V and 5 bases from J; junction bases left unmatched: 9. This CDR3 has 15 residues. Germline V lookup: CDR1 SGHAT, CDR2 FQDESV (reference sequence). CDR3 DNA sequence: TGTGCCAGCAGCTCAACTATCGGACAGGGTTATGGCTACACCTTC. Translated: CASSSTIGQGYGYTF.

This clone was counted a few times. The V gene is TRBV10-3, the J gene TRBJ1-5, with D possibly matching TRBD1 (5 bases). The germline V gene encodes CDR1 ENHRY and CDR2 SYGVKD. The CDR3 consists of 13 residues. V was pared by 7 bases and J by 5 bases, with 12 bases between. This CDR3 is CAIKGREDQPQHF. DNA for the CDR3: TGTGCCATCAAGGGCAGGGAGGATCAGCCCCAGCATTTT.

The chain couples TRBV7-2 to TRBJ2-4, with D perhaps matching TRBD1 (6 bases). Germline-derived CDR1 and CDR2 are SGHTA and FQGNSA. Trimming took off 4 bases at V and 7 bases at J, with 14 bases between the two ends. CDR3 length: 14 residues. CDR3 protein: CASSSGTPGNIQYF. The CDR3 bases are TGTGCCAGCAGCTCCGGGACACCGGGTAACATTCAGTACTTC.

The V gene is TRBV5-8, the J gene TRBJ2-5; 11 bases match TRBD2. The CDR3 runs 16 residues. Unmatched junction bases numbered 6, after V lost 4 bases and J lost 1 base. Germline V lookup: CDR1 SGHTS, CDR2 YDEGEE. CDR3 amino acids: CASSLRLAGLQETQYF. Written as DNA, the CDR3 is TGTGCCAGCAGCCTGAGACTAGCGGGGCTCCAAGAGACCCAGTACTTC.

V is TRBV14 and J is TRBJ1-3; 8 bases align to TRBD1. This CDR3 contains 15 residues. Germline trimming cut 2 bases from V and 1 base from J; bases unmatched to any gene: 1. Germline-derived CDR1 and CDR2 are SGHDN and FVKESK. The CDR3 region has the DNA TGTGCCAGCAGCCAATGGACAGGGTCTGGAAACACCATATATTTT. The encoded protein is CASSQWTGSGNTIYF.

This chain joins TRBV7-9 and TRBJ1-2; 12 bases fit TRBD1. The CDR3 covers 16 residues. Trimming took 3 bases from V and 2 from J; bases not matched to a gene: 4. Germline loops: CDR1 SEHNR, CDR2 FQNEAQ (reference sequence). This CDR3 is CASSFPGQGANYGYTF. The CDR3 DNA is TGTGCCAGCAGCTTTCCGGGACAGGGGGCGAACTATGGCTACACCTTC.

This clone has just a few counts. This chain links TRBV19 with TRBJ2-7; D possibly corresponds to TRBD1 (5 bases). Deletions cut 0 bases from V and 1 base from J, with 7 bases between. The CDR3 loop spans 14 amino acids. Germline V gene lookup returns CDR1 LNHDA and CDR2 SQIVND (reference sequence). This CDR3 is CASSIDSGSYEQYF. CDR3 coding DNA: TGTGCCAGTAGTATAGATTCAGGGTCCTACGAGCAGTACTTC.

The chain links TRBV27 to TRBJ2-7; D perhaps matches TRBD1 (7 bases). The CDR3 consists of 15 residues. Germline V gives CDR1 MNHEY, CDR2 SMNVEV (reference sequence). The germline V and J ends were trimmed by 5 bases and 3 bases, with 17 bases remaining between them. Written as DNA, the CDR3 is TGTGCCAGCAGTCCGCGGCAGGGGGGAAACTACGAGCAGTACTTC. Translation: CASSPRQGGNYEQYF.

A few counts support this clone. CDR3 sequence (DNA): TGTGCCAGTAGTCAGGGGTGGGAGCCCCAGCATTTT. Translation gives CASSQGWEPQHF. This chain uses TRBV19 with TRBJ1-5; tentative D call: TRBD1 (6 bases). The CDR3 totals 12 residues. The V gene lost 5 bases and the J gene lost 8 bases, with 10 bases spanning the gap. Germline V gives CDR1 LNHDA, CDR2 SQIVND (reference sequence).

The chain has TRBV7-6 and TRBJ2-3, with D perhaps matching TRBD2 (7 bases). The CDR3 is 15 amino acids. Germline V gives CDR1 SGHVS, CDR2 FNYEAQ. V was pared by 3 bases and J by 3 bases, with 13 bases between. As DNA, the CDR3 is TGTGCCAGCAGCTTGGGAGGGGGAAAGACAGATACGCAGTATTTT. It codes for CASSLGGGKTDTQYF.

CDR3 loop: CASSPTERGLYEQYF. The CDR3 DNA follows: TGTGCCAGCAGCCCTACGGAGAGGGGGCTGTACGAGCAGTACTTC. The chain combines TRBV5-6 with TRBJ2-7; 7 nucleotides match TRBD1. The CDR3 consists of 15 residues. J lost 4 bases, V lost 4 bases, and 11 bases had no gene match. Looked up from germline, CDR1 is SGHDT and CDR2 is YYEEEE.

The V gene is TRBV10-1, the J gene TRBJ2-3, with D perhaps matching TRBD1 (5 bases). The CDR3 consists of 14 residues. Looked up from germline, CDR1 is WNHNN and CDR2 is SYGVQD (reference sequence). V was pared by 5 bases and J by 6 bases, with 15 bases between. CDR3 sequence (DNA): TGCGCCAGCAGTCCGCCAGGGCAGGCTGATACGCAGTATTTT. It translates to CASSPPGQADTQYF.

The table lists this clone with a few counts. The chain combines TRBV3-1 (or the pseudogene TRBV3-2) with TRBJ2-1; 9 positions agree with TRBD2. The CDR3 has 14 residues. CDR1 is LGHDT, CDR2 YNNKEL, per germline (reference sequence). Trimming at V came to 2 bases and at J to 4 bases, leaving 0 bases not matched to a gene. The chain's CDR3 is CASSQLAGYNEQFF. DNA of the CDR3: TGTGCCAGCAGCCAACTAGCGGGGTACAATGAGCAGTTCTTC.

The chain uses TRBV3-1 (or the pseudogene TRBV3-2) and TRBJ2-2; D is undetermined. V was pared by 0 bases and J by 5 bases, with 10 bases between. Per germline, CDR1 LGHDT and CDR2 YNNKEL (reference sequence). This CDR3 has 15 residues. The CDR3 bases are TGTGCCAGCAGCCAAGATGAGACAAGGACCGGGGAGCTGTTTTTT. Translating gives CASSQDETRTGELFF.

This chain joins TRBV19 and TRBJ1-1; 7 nucleotides line up with TRBD1. The CDR3 loop spans 17 amino acids. Germline loops: CDR1 LNHDA, CDR2 SQIVND (reference sequence). Trimming cost V 7 bases and J 3 bases; bases outside gene matches: 17. The chain's CDR3 is CASNSNKRQGIYTEAFF. The CDR3 bases are TGTGCCAGTAATTCAAACAAGAGACAGGGCATCTACACTGAAGCTTTCTTT.

This rearrangement joins TRBV6-2 or TRBV6-3 to TRBJ2-2, with D unclear. Trimming pared 5 bases from V and 5 bases from J, leaving 12 bases between. Germline lookup yields CDR1 MNHEY and CDR2 SVGEGT. The length of the CDR3 is 14 residues. The CDR3 here is CASSTTIETGELFF. The CDR3 bases are TGTGCCAGCAGTACCACCATAGAAACCGGGGAGCTGTTTTTT.

A few counts support this clone. The gene calls are TRBV27 and TRBJ2-7; D may be TRBD2 (5 bases). The V end lost 3 bases, the J end lost 0 bases, and 9 bases lay between the germline ends. Germline lookup yields CDR1 MNHEY and CDR2 SMNVEV (reference sequence). The CDR3 loop spans 14 amino acids. CDR3 nucleotide sequence: TGTGCCAGCAGTTTTACTAGGAACTCCTACGAGCAGTACTTC. As protein: CASSFTRNSYEQYF.

The sample holds one count of this clone. This chain joins TRBV7-8 and TRBJ1-2; tentatively, D is TRBD1 (6 bases). CDR1 is SGHVS and CDR2 is FQNEAQ in the germline V gene. CDR3 size: 14 residues. V was pared by 1 base and J by 4 bases, with 10 bases between. The CDR3 nucleotides read TGTGCCAGCAGCTTAGGGGGGCGTAGCTATGGCTACACCTTC. It encodes CASSLGGRSYGYTF.

The chain couples TRBV11-2 to TRBJ2-5; 9 positions match TRBD2. In germline, CDR1 is SGHAT, CDR2 FQNNGV. The CDR3 extends over 15 amino acids. J lost 5 bases, V lost 4 bases, and 8 bases had no gene match. The CDR3 nucleotides are TGTGCCAGCAGCTCCGGCGGGGGGGTTTTGGAGACCCAGTACTTC. This gives the protein CASSSGGGVLETQYF.

As DNA, the CDR3 is TGTGCCAGCAGCTCTTACAGGGTCCCCGGGGAGCTGTTTTTT. Translating gives CASSSYRVPGELFF. V gene TRBV7-3 combines with J gene TRBJ2-2; D may be TRBD1 (6 bases). The length of the CDR3 is 14 residues. The V end was cut by 4 bases, the J end by 6 bases, with 12 bases between. Germline CDR1 SGHTA, CDR2 FQGTGA.